A selection of T cell receptor beta chains follows, all from one sample in a study of T-cell memory formation after mild COVID-19. TCRdb used MiXCR to reprocess the 5' RACE reads, holding one entry per CDR3 protein. In the table there are just over 60,000 distinct CDR3 sequences, about a tenth of which are singletons. What was sequenced was PBMCs or a T cell subset sorted from them (not recorded which). The receptor source for this set is a man younger than 30 who had mild COVID-19 (a few samples of this study predate the infection). Cell type and time point are not known. CDR3s include the opening cysteine and the closing phenylalanine or tryptophan. A D gene is named only where the DNA matches it firmly. Some rows mark clone size as missing; the rest say once, few, many or name a class of expanded clone.

clone_size: many
j_call: TRBJ2-7
v_call: TRBV2
d_call: NA
cdr3_aa: CASSAPSFPEQYF
cdr3_nt: TGTGCCAGCAGTGCGCCCTCTTTCCCCGAGCAGTACTTC

clone_size: many
j_call: TRBJ1-3
v_call: TRBV28
d_call: NA
cdr3_aa: CASSFVGTWERTSGNTIYF
cdr3_nt: TGTGCCAGCAGTTTTGTAGGGACGTGGGAAAGAACCTCTGGAAACACCATATATTTT

clone_size: many
j_call: TRBJ2-5
v_call: TRBV9
d_call: NA
cdr3_aa: CASSVGPTSQETQYF
cdr3_nt: TGTGCCAGCAGCGTAGGGCCTACCTCCCAAGAGACCCAGTACTTC

clone_size: NA
j_call: TRBJ2-2
v_call: TRBV20-1
d_call: TRBD2
cdr3_aa: CSATIGTSDTGELFF
cdr3_nt: TGCAGTGCTACCATCGGGACTAGCGACACCGGGGAGCTGTTTTTT

clone_size: few
j_call: TRBJ2-3
v_call: TRBV20-1
d_call: NA
cdr3_aa: CSARDAGRRGRTDTQYF
cdr3_nt: TGCAGTGCTAGAGACGCGGGGCGGAGGGGGCGCACAGATACGCAGTATTTT

clone_size: NA
j_call: TRBJ1-1
v_call: TRBV7-3
d_call: TRBD1
cdr3_aa: CASSPRTGENTEAFF
cdr3_nt: TGTGCCAGCAGCCCGAGGACAGGGGAGAACACTGAAGCTTTCTTT

clone_size: few
j_call: TRBJ2-7
v_call: TRBV20-1
d_call: NA
cdr3_aa: CSAPRANEQYF
cdr3_nt: TGCAGTGCCCCACGGGCTAACGAGCAGTACTTC

clone_size: NA
j_call: TRBJ2-1
v_call: TRBV7-2
d_call: TRBD2
cdr3_aa: CASSLGGGQSNEQFF
cdr3_nt: TGTGCCAGCAGCTTAGGGGGGGGTCAGTCCAATGAGCAGTTCTTC

clone_size: many
j_call: TRBJ2-1
v_call: TRBV10-3
d_call: NA
cdr3_aa: CAISEPESQGYKQFF
cdr3_nt: TGTGCCATCAGTGAGCCGGAGTCCCAGGGGTATAAGCAGTTCTTC

clone_size: NA
j_call: TRBJ1-6
v_call: TRBV5-1
d_call: NA
cdr3_aa: CASSVSQGGGSPLHF
cdr3_nt: TGCGCCAGCAGCGTCTCGCAAGGGGGTGGATCACCCCTCCACTTT

clone_size: many
j_call: TRBJ2-1
v_call: TRBV4-3
d_call: NA
cdr3_aa: CASSQDRIEQFF
cdr3_nt: TGCGCCAGCAGCCAAGATCGAATAGAGCAGTTCTTC

clone_size: NA
j_call: TRBJ2-5
v_call: TRBV5-1
d_call: NA
cdr3_aa: CASSFGVGETQYF
cdr3_nt: TGCGCCAGCAGCTTCGGAGTGGGGGAGACCCAGTACTTC

clone_size: many
j_call: TRBJ2-3
v_call: TRBV7-2
d_call: TRBD2
cdr3_aa: CASSLAPGLPRTDTQYF
cdr3_nt: TGTGCCAGCAGCTTAGCGCCGGGACTACCTCGCACAGATACGCAGTATTTT

clone_size: few
j_call: TRBJ2-1
v_call: TRBV7-9
d_call: NA
cdr3_aa: CASSLALAGANNEQFF
cdr3_nt: TGTGCCAGCAGCTTAGCGCTTGCGGGGGCGAACAATGAGCAGTTCTTC

clone_size: many
j_call: TRBJ2-1
v_call: TRBV7-9
d_call: TRBD2
cdr3_aa: CASSGRGNEQFF
cdr3_nt: TGTGCCAGCAGCGGGAGGGGCAATGAGCAGTTCTTC

clone_size: few
j_call: TRBJ1-1
v_call: TRBV11-2
d_call: NA
cdr3_aa: CASSLVARGDTEAFF
cdr3_nt: TGTGCCAGCAGCTTAGTAGCCAGGGGCGACACTGAAGCTTTCTTT

clone_size: few
j_call: TRBJ2-3
v_call: TRBV18
d_call: NA
cdr3_aa: CASTRGPGSDTQYF
cdr3_nt: TGTGCCAGCACTCGAGGCCCAGGTTCTGATACGCAGTATTTT

clone_size: few
j_call: TRBJ1-5
v_call: TRBV6-5
d_call: NA
cdr3_aa: CASSSHRSNQPQHF
cdr3_nt: TGTGCCAGCAGTTCGCACCGTAGCAATCAGCCCCAGCATTTT

clone_size: few
j_call: TRBJ2-3
v_call: TRBV7-9
d_call: NA
cdr3_aa: CASRNGGLQYF
cdr3_nt: TGTGCCAGCAGGAACGGTGGGTTGCAGTATTTT

clone_size: NA
j_call: TRBJ1-3
v_call: TRBV7-8
d_call: TRBD1
cdr3_aa: CASSRGGGEVNTIYF
cdr3_nt: TGTGCGTCCTCCCGGGGAGGGGGCGAGGTGAACACCATATATTTT

clone_size: few
j_call: TRBJ1-6
v_call: TRBV3-1
d_call: NA
cdr3_aa: CASSLQGNSHLHF
cdr3_nt: TGTGCCAGCAGCCTTCAGGGTAATTCACACCTCCACTTT

clone_size: NA
j_call: TRBJ2-5
v_call: TRBV9
d_call: NA
cdr3_aa: CASSPHLTTETQYF
cdr3_nt: TGTGCCAGCAGCCCTCATCTGACTACAGAGACCCAGTACTTC

clone_size: few
j_call: TRBJ2-7
v_call: TRBV7-9
d_call: NA
cdr3_aa: CASSKQIYEQYF
cdr3_nt: TGTGCCAGCAGCAAACAGATTTACGAGCAGTACTTC

clone_size: NA
j_call: TRBJ1-1
v_call: TRBV5-1
d_call: NA
cdr3_aa: CASSLEGLNTEAFF
cdr3_nt: TGCGCCAGCAGCTTGGAGGGGTTGAACACTGAAGCTTTCTTT

clone_size: few
j_call: TRBJ1-1
v_call: TRBV18
d_call: NA
cdr3_aa: CASSPPSVNTEAFF
cdr3_nt: TGTGCCAGCTCACCACCTTCCGTTAATACTGAAGCTTTCTTT

clone_size: NA
j_call: TRBJ2-4
v_call: TRBV12-3/TRBV12-4
d_call: TRBD1
cdr3_aa: CASSPRTGGNGIQYF
cdr3_nt: TGTGCCAGCAGTCCCAGGACAGGGGGTAATGGCATTCAGTACTTC

clone_size: many
j_call: TRBJ2-1
v_call: TRBV7-2
d_call: NA
cdr3_aa: CASSLGGVSSYNEQFF
cdr3_nt: TGTGCCAGCAGCTTAGGGGGGGTTAGCTCCTACAATGAGCAGTTCTTC

clone_size: NA
j_call: TRBJ1-6
v_call: TRBV7-3
d_call: TRBD1
cdr3_aa: CASSLKVGGQGLASSYNSPLHF
cdr3_nt: TGTGCCAGCAGCTTAAAGGTCGGGGGACAGGGGCTGGCCAGCTCCTATAATTCACCCCTCCACTTT

clone_size: few
j_call: TRBJ1-1
v_call: TRBV6-5
d_call: NA
cdr3_aa: CASSYDMTSLGGEAFF
cdr3_nt: TGTGCCAGCAGTTACGACATGACATCCCTGGGGGGTGAAGCTTTCTTT

clone_size: many
j_call: TRBJ1-6
v_call: TRBV5-5
d_call: NA
cdr3_aa: CATGGGNSPLHF
cdr3_nt: TGTGCCACAGGAGGCGGGAATTCACCCCTCCACTTT

clone_size: few
j_call: TRBJ1-2
v_call: TRBV28
d_call: TRBD1
cdr3_aa: CASSLGGTGGSHYGYTF
cdr3_nt: TGTGCCAGCAGTTTGGGCGGGACAGGGGGCTCTCACTATGGCTACACCTTC

clone_size: few
j_call: TRBJ1-3
v_call: TRBV7-2
d_call: NA
cdr3_aa: CASSAQATGNTIYF
cdr3_nt: TGTGCCAGCAGCGCCCAGGCTACTGGAAACACCATATATTTT

clone_size: few
j_call: TRBJ2-2
v_call: TRBV20-1
d_call: NA
cdr3_aa: CSASQGQLTGELFF
cdr3_nt: TGCAGTGCCAGCCAGGGGCAATTAACCGGGGAGCTGTTTTTT

clone_size: NA
j_call: TRBJ1-6
v_call: TRBV7-9
d_call: NA
cdr3_aa: CASIGGGRHSPLHF
cdr3_nt: TGTGCCAGCATTGGCGGGGGGCGACATTCACCCCTCCACTTT